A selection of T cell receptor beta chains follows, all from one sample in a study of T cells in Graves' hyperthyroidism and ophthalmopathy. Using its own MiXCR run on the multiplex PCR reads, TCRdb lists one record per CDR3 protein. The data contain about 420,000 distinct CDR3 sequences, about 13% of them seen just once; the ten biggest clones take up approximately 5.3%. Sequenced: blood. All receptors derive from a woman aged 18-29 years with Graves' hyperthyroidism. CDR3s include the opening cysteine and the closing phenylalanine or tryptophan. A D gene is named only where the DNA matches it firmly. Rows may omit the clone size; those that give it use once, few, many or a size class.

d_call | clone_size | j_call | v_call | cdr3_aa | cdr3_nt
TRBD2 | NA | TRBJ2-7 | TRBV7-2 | CASSSSGSTYNEQYF | TGTGCCAGCAGCTCAAGCGGGAGTACGTACAATGAGCAGTACTTC
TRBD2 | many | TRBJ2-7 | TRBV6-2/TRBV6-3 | CASSPDYRLAGVSYEQYF | TGTGCCAGCAGTCCCGACTATAGACTAGCGGGAGTTTCTTACGAGCAGTACTTC
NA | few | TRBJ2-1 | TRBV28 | CAGGNLLGEQFF | TGTGCCGGGGGGAACTTACTCGGTGAGCAGTTCTTC
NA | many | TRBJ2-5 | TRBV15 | CATSRFGQGGIETQYF | TGTGCCACCAGCAGGTTCGGACAGGGAGGGATAGAGACCCAGTACTTC
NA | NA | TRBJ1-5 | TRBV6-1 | CASSEGPNSNQPQHF | TGTGCCAGCAGTGAAGGTCCCAATAGCAATCAGCCCCAGCATTTT
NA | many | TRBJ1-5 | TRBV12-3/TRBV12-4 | CASSLMGGSNQPQHF | TGTGCCAGCAGTTTAATGGGGGGTAGCAATCAGCCCCAGCATTTT
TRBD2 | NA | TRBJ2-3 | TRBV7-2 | CASSLALADSTDTQYF | TGTGCCAGCAGCTTAGCGCTAGCGGATAGCACAGATACGCAGTATTTT
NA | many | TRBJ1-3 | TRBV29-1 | CSVDSGNTIYF | TGCAGCGTTGATTCTGGAAACACCATATATTTT
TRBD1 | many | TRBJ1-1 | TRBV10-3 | CAISESRQGAYTEAFF | TGTGCCATCAGTGAGTCGAGACAGGGGGCGTACACTGAAGCTTTCTTT
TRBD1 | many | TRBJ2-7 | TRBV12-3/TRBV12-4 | CASSFDPKGQAVSYEQYF | TGTGCCAGCAGTTTTGACCCAAAAGGACAGGCTGTTTCCTACGAGCAGTACTTC
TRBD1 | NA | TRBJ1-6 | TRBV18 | CASSPDREGSPLHF | TGTGCCAGCTCACCTGACAGGGAAGGGTCACCCCTCCACTTT
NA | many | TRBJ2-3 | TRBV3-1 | CASSQDSTGPDTQYF | TGTGCCAGCAGCCAAGACAGTACGGGCCCAGATACGCAGTATTTT
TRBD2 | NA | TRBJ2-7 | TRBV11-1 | CASYPPPRGSGSIYEQYF | TGTGCCAGTTATCCACCACCACGGGGTAGCGGGAGTATCTACGAGCAGTACTTC
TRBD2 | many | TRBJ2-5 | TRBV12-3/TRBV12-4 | CASSLGGGAETQYF | TGTGCCAGCAGTTTAGGCGGGGGGGCGGAGACCCAGTACTTC
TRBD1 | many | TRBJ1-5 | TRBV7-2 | CASSPGQRNQPQHF | TGTGCCAGCAGTCCGGGACAGCGGAATCAGCCCCAGCATTTT
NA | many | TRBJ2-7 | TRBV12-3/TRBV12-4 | CASSLSRRAGVAYEQYF | TGTGCCAGCAGTTTATCGAGGAGGGCAGGGGTCGCCTACGAGCAGTACTTC
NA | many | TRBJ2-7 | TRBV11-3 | CASSLFTGDGYEQYF | TGTGCCAGCAGCTTATTTACGGGAGACGGCTACGAGCAGTACTTC
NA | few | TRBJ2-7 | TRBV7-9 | CASSHTPYEQYF | TGTGCCAGCAGTCACACTCCTTACGAGCAGTACTTC
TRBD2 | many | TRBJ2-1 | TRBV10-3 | CAIKNVWGGRNEQFF | TGTGCCATCAAAAATGTTTGGGGGGGAAGGAATGAGCAGTTCTTC
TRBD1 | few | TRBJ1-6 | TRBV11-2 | CASSKRPDREGASPLHF | TGTGCCAGCAGCAAACGTCCGGACAGGGAGGGTGCTTCACCCCTCCACTTT
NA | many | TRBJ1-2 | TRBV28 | CAISGEDLYGYTF | TGTGCCATCTCCGGGGAAGACCTCTATGGCTACACCTTC
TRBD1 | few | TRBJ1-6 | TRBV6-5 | CASSYSPGGNSPLHF | TGTGCCAGCAGTTACTCTCCAGGGGGAAATTCACCCCTCCACTTT